This T cell receptor beta chain originates from a study of T cell changes during pregnancy in multiple sclerosis. Germline CDR1 MNHEY, CDR2 SMNVEV (reference sequence). The CDR3 consists of 17 residues. With 3 bases removed from V and 3 bases from J, the gap between germline ends came to 20 bases. This table comes from immunoSEQ multiplex PCR, and its TCRdb copy is limited to in-frame clones, with some not included. Of around 75,000 clones in the sample, 94% were seen once. The V call is TRBV27, the J call TRBJ2-5; possible D gene TRBD2, 5 bases. The clonotype was recovered from a female donor with multiple sclerosis, enrolled in a pregnancy study. The sample in question was CD4+ T cells from peripheral blood mononuclear cells, obtained after pregnancy. CDR3 nucleotides: TGTGCCAGCAGTTTTTTTTTGCCCGAACGGGGTGAAGAGACCCAGTACTTC. This sequence encodes CASSFFLPERGEETQYF.